These T cell receptor beta chains were read from a single sample in a study of T-cell reconstitution after alpha-beta-depleted transplantation in children. Each CDR3 protein gets one entry after TCRdb re-called the PCR reads with MiXCR. The data hold about 110,000 distinct CDR3 sequences, with around 6.4% observed a single time. The sample here was PBMCs, mostly from graft donor cells, taken 360 days after TCRalphabeta/CD19-depleted stem cell transplant. The receptors were sampled from a male patient aged 2 to 10 who had a stem cell transplant for acute lymphoblastic leukemia, so the T cells may come from the graft donor. Each CDR3 is given with its conserved first and last residue. A D gene is named only where the DNA matches it firmly. A row's size may be missing; if present it is once, few, many or a size class.

many	.	TRBV28	TRBJ2-2	CASGGTVRTGELFF	TGTGCCAGCGGGGGAACGGTTCGCACCGGGGAGCTGTTTTTT
many	.	TRBV7-9	TRBJ2-1	CASSSPLRPEQFF	TGTGCCAGCAGCTCCCCTCTCCGGCCGGAGCAGTTCTTC
many	.	TRBV27	TRBJ2-7	CASSYGNEQYF	TGTGCCAGCAGTTATGGGAACGAGCAGTACTTC
few	TRBD2	TRBV4-3	TRBJ2-3	CACSPGLAGVEDTQYF	TGCGCCTGCAGCCCGGGACTAGCGGGGGTGGAAGATACGCAGTATTTT
few	.	TRBV5-1	TRBJ2-7	CASSIRTAPYHYEQYF	TGCGCCAGCAGCATACGGACTGCTCCCTATCACTACGAGCAGTACTTC
.	.	TRBV4-3	TRBJ2-5	CASSQDGLRDQETQYF	TGCGCCAGCAGCCAAGATGGTTTGAGAGACCAAGAGACCCAGTACTTC
many	TRBD1	TRBV5-6	TRBJ1-6	CASRVTGVNSPLHF	TGTGCCAGCAGAGTGACAGGGGTTAATTCACCCCTCCACTTT
few	TRBD1	TRBV5-1	TRBJ1-2	CASSLGLRGGLNYGYTF	TGCGCCAGCAGCTTGGGACTACGAGGGGGCCTAAACTATGGCTACACCTTC
.	.	TRBV7-9	TRBJ2-1	CASSLYRDPYNEQFF	TGTGCCAGCAGCTTATACAGAGATCCCTACAATGAGCAGTTCTTC
many	.	TRBV29-1	TRBJ2-5	CSVLRRGRGETQYF	TGCAGCGTCTTGCGGAGGGGGCGAGGAGAGACCCAGTACTTC
many	.	TRBV20-1	TRBJ2-3	CSAQGHPITDTQYF	TGCAGTGCCCAAGGACACCCAATCACAGATACGCAGTATTTT
.	.	TRBV9	TRBJ2-5	CASSVIGGQLETQYF	TGTGCCAGCAGCGTAATTGGTGGACAGTTAGAGACCCAGTACTTC
many	.	TRBV6-2/TRBV6-3	TRBJ2-7	CASRGQYEQYF	TGTGCCAGTCGGGGCCAATACGAGCAGTACTTC
many	TRBD2	TRBV27	TRBJ2-1	CASLAGGKYNEQFF	TGTGCCAGCCTAGCGGGAGGAAAGTACAATGAGCAGTTCTTC
.	TRBD1	TRBV6-2/TRBV6-3	TRBJ2-7	CASTRDRESEQYF	TGTGCCAGCACCCGGGACAGGGAAAGCGAGCAGTACTTC
many	.	TRBV5-1	TRBJ2-6	CASSFLDIKAGANVLTF	TGCGCCAGCAGCTTTCTCGACATCAAAGCTGGGGCCAACGTCCTGACTTTC
few	.	TRBV7-9	TRBJ2-7	CASSTLGDEQYF	TGTGCCAGCAGCACCCTAGGCGACGAGCAGTACTTC
few	TRBD1	TRBV7-9	TRBJ1-1	CASSLDRVRNTEAFF	TGTGCCAGCAGCCTGGACAGGGTCCGGAACACTGAAGCTTTCTTT
many	TRBD2	TRBV7-3	TRBJ2-3	CASSELAGVVDTQYF	TGTGCCAGCAGCGAACTAGCGGGAGTTGTAGATACGCAGTATTTT
many	.	TRBV7-9	TRBJ2-7	CASSLGVAPPYEQYF	TGTGCCAGCAGCTTAGGGGTAGCTCCCCCCTACGAGCAGTACTTC
.	TRBD2	TRBV19	TRBJ2-1	CASSIGLAGLNEQFF	TGTGCCAGTAGTATTGGTCTAGCGGGACTCAATGAGCAGTTCTTC
many	.	TRBV9	TRBJ1-2	CASSPSGANYGYTF	TGTGCCAGCAGCCCGTCAGGGGCAAACTATGGCTACACCTTC
many	.	TRBV28	TRBJ1-4	CASSLRQGDEKLFF	TGTGCCAGCAGTTTGCGGCAGGGAGATGAAAAACTGTTTTTT
many	.	TRBV24-1	TRBJ1-1	CATSGGHMNTEAFF	TGTGCCACCAGTGGGGGACACATGAACACTGAAGCTTTCTTT
few	TRBD2	TRBV20-1	TRBJ2-7	CSASWLAGNYEQYF	TGCAGTGCTAGTTGGCTAGCGGGAAACTACGAGCAGTACTTC
.	.	TRBV6-5	TRBJ2-7	CASSYSARGWEQYF	TGTGCCAGCAGTTACTCGGCCAGGGGATGGGAGCAGTACTTC
.	.	TRBV2	TRBJ1-2	CASSEAGDVGRYGYTF	TGTGCCAGCAGTGAAGCCGGGGACGTAGGACGCTATGGCTACACCTTC
many	.	TRBV5-1	TRBJ2-4	CASRGEGKNIQYF	TGCGCCAGCAGAGGCGAGGGCAAAAACATTCAGTACTTC
.	.	TRBV7-9	TRBJ2-2	CASTTGSTGELFF	TGTGCCAGCACCACAGGGAGCACCGGGGAGCTGTTTTTT
many	.	TRBV5-4	TRBJ1-1	CASSSGHLNTEAFF	TGTGCCAGCAGCTCGGGACACCTGAACACTGAAGCTTTCTTT
.	TRBD1	TRBV6-1	TRBJ2-7	CASRLWGQGDEQYF	TGTGCCAGCAGGCTTTGGGGACAGGGGGACGAGCAGTACTTC
many	.	TRBV30	TRBJ2-5	CAWKARGGETQYF	TGTGCCTGGAAAGCAAGGGGCGGAGAGACCCAGTACTTC
many	.	TRBV7-9	TRBJ2-5	CASSSVWADQETQYF	TGTGCCAGCAGCTCAGTCTGGGCGGACCAAGAGACCCAGTACTTC
many	.	TRBV2	TRBJ1-1	CASHGFYGAQGEAFF	TGTGCCAGCCATGGCTTTTACGGGGCCCAGGGAGAAGCTTTCTTT
many	TRBD1	TRBV5-1	TRBJ2-1	CASSLAKGQGAFEQFF	TGCGCCAGCAGCTTGGCCAAGGGACAGGGGGCATTTGAGCAGTTCTTC
.	.	TRBV7-8	TRBJ1-6	CASSSYSWDSPLHF	TGTGCCAGCAGCTCCTATTCCTGGGATTCACCCCTCCACTTT
few	.	TRBV10-2	TRBJ2-5	CASSASGRRETQYF	TGCGCCAGCAGTGCATCCGGGAGAAGGGAGACCCAGTACTTC
.	.	TRBV20-1	TRBJ2-7	CSARGARAYEQYF	TGCAGTGCTAGAGGCGCCAGGGCGTACGAGCAGTACTTC
few	.	TRBV20-1	TRBJ2-5	CSASGGWGDGETQYF	TGCAGTGCTAGCGGGGGCTGGGGGGATGGTGAGACCCAGTACTTC
many	.	TRBV9	TRBJ1-2	CASSVEGKGINYGYTF	TGTGCCAGCAGCGTAGAAGGAAAGGGGATAAACTATGGCTACACCTTC
.	TRBD2	TRBV7-9	TRBJ2-7	CASSLEVLAGTTYEQYF	TGTGCCAGCAGCTTAGAGGTCCTAGCGGGGACCACTTACGAGCAGTACTTC
.	TRBD1	TRBV6-5	TRBJ2-7	CASSFNAVPGQGDYEQYF	TGTGCCAGCAGTTTCAACGCCGTCCCGGGACAGGGTGACTACGAGCAGTACTTC
many	.	TRBV6-5	TRBJ1-1	CASSYRKTMNTEAFF	TGTGCCAGCAGTTATAGAAAGACAATGAACACTGAAGCTTTCTTT
.	.	TRBV5-6	TRBJ2-7	CASSIGPYEQYF	TGTGCCAGCAGCATCGGGCCCTACGAGCAGTACTTC
many	.	TRBV20-1	TRBJ2-5	CSASQTGPATRTQYF	TGCAGTGCTAGCCAGACTGGCCCGGCAACAAGGACCCAGTACTTC
many	.	TRBV9	TRBJ1-2	CASSVAEDGYTF	TGTGCCAGCAGCGTAGCTGAAGATGGCTACACCTTC
many	.	TRBV4-3	TRBJ1-6	CASSQDKASSSYNSPLHF	TGCGCCAGCAGCCAAGATAAGGCGTCTAGCTCCTATAATTCACCCCTCCACTTT
.	.	TRBV2	TRBJ2-3	CASPLTGSTDTQYF	TGTGCCAGCCCTTTAACAGGGAGCACAGATACGCAGTATTTT
.	.	TRBV4-2	TRBJ1-3	CASSPPNPGPNTIYF	TGTGCCAGCAGCCCCCCCAACCCAGGGCCAAACACCATATATTTT
.	.	TRBV27	TRBJ1-5	CASSPPGSYQPQHF	TGTGCCAGCAGTCCTCCTGGGAGTTATCAGCCCCAGCATTTT
.	TRBD2	TRBV7-2	TRBJ2-5	CASSSLRWTSGQETQYF	TGTGCCAGCAGCTCGCTCAGATGGACTAGCGGACAAGAGACCCAGTACTTC
.	.	TRBV4-1	TRBJ2-5	CASSQDRWDGQETQYF	TGCGCCAGCAGCCAAGATCGATGGGACGGCCAAGAGACCCAGTACTTC
.	.	TRBV6-2/TRBV6-3	TRBJ2-7	CASSGQGTPSYEQYF	TGTGCCAGCAGTGGTCAGGGGACTCCTTCCTACGAGCAGTACTTC
many	.	TRBV9	TRBJ1-1	CASSVVVDTEAFF	TGTGCCAGCAGCGTCGTAGTGGACACTGAAGCTTTCTTT
many	.	TRBV28	TRBJ2-3	CASSLRRDTQYF	TGTGCCAGCAGTCTGCGGAGGGATACGCAGTATTTT
few	.	TRBV28	TRBJ2-5	CASSSLGLERETQYF	TGTGCCAGCAGTTCCCTAGGGTTAGAAAGAGAGACCCAGTACTTC
many	TRBD1	TRBV5-1	TRBJ2-5	CASSRGQETQYF	TGCGCCAGCAGCAGGGGGCAGGAGACCCAGTACTTC
few	.	TRBV9	TRBJ1-1	CASSVGSFEAFF	TGTGCCAGCAGCGTAGGCAGTTTTGAAGCTTTCTTT
.	.	TRBV28	TRBJ2-3	CASSRTVRRTDTQYF	TGTGCCAGCAGCCGGACAGTGAGAAGAACAGATACGCAGTATTTT